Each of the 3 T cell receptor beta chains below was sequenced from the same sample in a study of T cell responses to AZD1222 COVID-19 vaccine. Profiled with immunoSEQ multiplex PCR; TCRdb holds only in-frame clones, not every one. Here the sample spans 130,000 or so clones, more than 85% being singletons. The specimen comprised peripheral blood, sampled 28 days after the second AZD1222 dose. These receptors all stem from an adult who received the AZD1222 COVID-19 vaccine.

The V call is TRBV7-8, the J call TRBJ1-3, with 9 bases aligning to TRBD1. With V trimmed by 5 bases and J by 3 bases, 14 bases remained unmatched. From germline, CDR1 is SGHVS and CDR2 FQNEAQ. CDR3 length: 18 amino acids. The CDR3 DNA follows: TGTGCCAGCAGCCTTTCCGGGACAGGGAGAGTAGTTGGAAACACCATATATTTT. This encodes CASSLSGTGRVVGNTIYF.

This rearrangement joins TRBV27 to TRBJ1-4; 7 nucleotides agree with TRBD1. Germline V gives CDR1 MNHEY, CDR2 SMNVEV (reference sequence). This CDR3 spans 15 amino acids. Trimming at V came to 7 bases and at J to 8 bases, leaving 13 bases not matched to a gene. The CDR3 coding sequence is TGTGCCAGCACCCACAGGGGCTATCCCGACGAAAAACTGTTTTTT. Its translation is CASTHRGYPDEKLFF. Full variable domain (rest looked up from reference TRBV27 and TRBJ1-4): EAQVTQNPRYLITVTGKKLTVTCSQNMNHEYMSWYRQDPGLGLRQIYYSMNVEVTDKGDVPEGYKVSRKEKRNFPLILESPSPNQTSLYFCASTHRGYPDEKLFFGSGTQLSVL.

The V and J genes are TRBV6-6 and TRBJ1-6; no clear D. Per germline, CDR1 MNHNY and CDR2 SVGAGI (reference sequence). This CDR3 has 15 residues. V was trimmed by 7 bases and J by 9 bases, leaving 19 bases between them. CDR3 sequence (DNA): TGTGCCAGCACCGCCCGGTTGGCCGTAGGTTCACCCCTCCACTTT. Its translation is CASTARLAVGSPLHF.